A single sample gave rise to the 30 T cell receptor beta chains below, sequenced in a study of early T cells in non-severe SARS-CoV-2 infection. One entry per CDR3 protein, called by TCRdb with MiXCR from the 5' RACE reads. The sample has roughly 28,000 distinct CDR3 sequences, 4.5% to 5.5% seen once; the top ten hold over 2.5%. Specimen: whole blood. The receptor source for this set is an adult who was a healthcare worker with PCR-confirmed SARS-CoV-2 infection or an uninfected control (not recorded which).

This clonotype was detected only a few times. The chain employs TRBV14 and TRBJ2-2; unclear D gene. The germline V gene encodes CDR1 SGHDN and CDR2 FVKESK. The V and J ends lost 0 bases and 4 bases respectively, with 9 bases between them. CDR3 size: 15 residues. CDR3 nucleotides: TGTGCCAGCAGCCAAGACCACTGGGCCACCGGGGAGCTGTTTTTT. Amino acid sequence: CASSQDHWATGELFF.

This clonotype occurred many times. The rearrangement links TRBV7-9 to TRBJ2-1; D is unresolved. The length of the CDR3 is 13 residues. V was cut by 5 bases and J by 5 bases, with 10 bases left in between. Germline V gene data show CDR1 as SEHNR and CDR2 as FQNEAQ (reference sequence). The CDR3 reads CASSRWTDNEQFF. The DNA for the CDR3 is TGTGCCAGCAGCCGATGGACCGACAATGAGCAGTTCTTC.

This clonotype has a count of ten or more. The chain carries TRBV6-5 and TRBJ1-5; no clear D. Trimming shortened V by 5 bases and J by 3 bases, and 14 bases separated the two germline ends. This CDR3 region has 15 residues. Germline values: CDR1 MNHEY, CDR2 SVGAGI. CDR3 in DNA: TGTGCCAGCAGTCGCGGACTCCTAACCAATCAGCCCCAGCATTTT. It codes for CASSRGLLTNQPQHF.

This clonotype was observed at least ten times. The chain uses TRBV10-3 and TRBJ2-1, with 7 bases that match TRBD2. V dropped 3 bases and J dropped 3; count of bases not matched to a gene: 8. The CDR3 is 16 amino acids. Germline CDR1 reads ENHRY; CDR2 reads SYGVKD. The CDR3 nucleotides are TGTGCCATCAGTGATGGGGCGGGAGCAAACTACAATGAGCAGTTCTTC. Translating it yields CAISDGAGANYNEQFF.

The chain carries TRBV28 and TRBJ1-1; D is ambiguous. With 4 bases removed from V and 0 bases from J, the gap between germline ends came to 15 bases. The CDR3 runs 16 residues. Per germline, CDR1 MDHEN and CDR2 SYDVKM. The CDR3: CASSSPLGVMNTEAFF. CDR3 DNA: TGTGCCAGCAGTTCCCCGTTAGGAGTTATGAACACTGAAGCTTTCTTT. Complete variable domain (other parts from reference TRBV28 and TRBJ1-1): DVKVTQSSRYLVKRTGEKVFLECVQDMDHENMFWYRQDPGLGLRLIYFSYDVKMKEKGDIPEGYSVSREKKERFSLILESASTNQTSMYLCASSSPLGVMNTEAFFGQGTRLTVV.

Ten or more counts support this clonotype. CDR3 residues: CASRQIISYEQYF. The CDR3 nucleotides are TGTGCCAGCAGACAGATAATATCCTACGAGCAGTACTTC. J is TRBJ2-7 and V is TRBV2, with no clear D. The V and J ends lost 6 bases and 1 base respectively, with 10 bases between them. The CDR3 spans 13 residues. Per the germline V gene, CDR1 is SNHLY and CDR2 is FYNNEI.

This clonotype was detected ten times or more. The chain combines TRBV19 with TRBJ2-7, with TRBD2 as a possible D gene (6 bases). The CDR3 has 12 residues. From germline, CDR1 is LNHDA and CDR2 SQIVND (reference sequence). V lost 3 bases to trimming and J lost 5 bases, with 8 bases between them. CDR3 residues: CASSIGGNEQYF. CDR3 sequence (DNA): TGTGCCAGTAGTATTGGAGGGAACGAGCAGTACTTC.

There are many counts of this clonotype. The chain has TRBV2 and TRBJ2-1; 12 bases agree with TRBD2. Per germline, CDR1 SNHLY and CDR2 FYNNEI. The CDR3 runs to 13 residues. After removal of 6 bases from V and 8 bases from J, the junction contained 2 bases not matched to a gene. The CDR3: CASRTSGSHEQFF. The CDR3 nucleotides read TGTGCCAGCAGGACTAGCGGGAGCCATGAGCAGTTCTTC.

This clonotype was seen repeatedly, ten times or more. This rearrangement joins TRBV6-5 to TRBJ2-1, with TRBD2 matching 13 bases. Germline V gene data show CDR1 as MNHEY and CDR2 as SVGAGI. The trim removed 6 bases at V and 4 bases at J, leaving 6 bases unmatched. The CDR3 covers 16 residues. This CDR3 is CASRRLAGGLYNEQFF. Here the CDR3 DNA reads TGTGCCAGCAGGCGACTAGCGGGGGGCCTATACAATGAGCAGTTCTTC.

A few counts support this clonotype. V gene TRBV3-1 combines with J gene TRBJ1-1; 7 bases are a match to TRBD1. This CDR3 has 15 amino acids. Trimming cost V 4 bases and J 4 bases; bases outside gene matches: 9. CDR1 and CDR2 from the germline V gene are LGHDT and YNNKEL (reference sequence). The DNA for the CDR3 is TGTGCCAGCAGCCTGGGACAGATCGACGGCACTGAAGCTTTCTTT. Translation: CASSLGQIDGTEAFF.

This clonotype has at least ten counts. In nucleotides, the CDR3 is TGTGCCAGCAGCGTAGATATCGGCGGCTACGAGCAGTACTTC. This sequence encodes CASSVDIGGYEQYF. The chain uses TRBV9 and TRBJ2-7, with unresolved D. CDR1 and CDR2 (germline): SGDLS, YYNGEE. The CDR3 totals 14 residues. Trimming removed 0 bases from V and 3 bases from J, with 10 bases in between. The full variable domain, in which reference TRBV9 and TRBJ2-7 provide the parts outside the CDR3, is DSGVTQTPKHLITATGQRVTLRCSPRSGDLSVYWYQQSLDQGLQFLIQYYNGEERAKGNILERFSAQQFPDLHSELNLSSLELGDSALYFCASSVDIGGYEQYFGPGTRLTVT.

This clonotype appeared many times. V and J are TRBV11-2 and TRBJ2-7; D unclear. There are 14 residues in the CDR3. Germline lookup yields CDR1 SGHAT and CDR2 FQNNGV. V dropped 3 bases and J dropped 3 bases, with 12 bases sitting between them. This chain's CDR3 is CASSFHTAGYEQYF. In DNA, the CDR3 is TGTGCCAGCAGCTTCCACACAGCAGGCTACGAGCAGTACTTC.

The sample holds many counts of this clonotype. The chain recombines TRBV12-3 or TRBV12-4 with TRBJ2-5, with D unclear. Trimming pared 5 bases from V and 0 bases from J, leaving 13 bases between. The CDR3 loop spans 15 amino acids. CDR3 protein: CASSSRLGYQETQYF. CDR3 bases: TGTGCCAGCAGTAGTCGACTGGGGTACCAAGAGACCCAGTACTTC.

The chain is built from TRBV7-3 and TRBJ1-1; TRBD1 might be the D (5 bases). Trimming left V 5 bases short and J 1 base short, with 17 bases between. Germline CDR1 and CDR2: SGHTA and FQGTGA. This CDR3 comprises 16 residues. The CDR3 bases are TGTGCCAGCAGCCCGAGGACACCCCGGGGGAACACTGAAGCTTTCTTT. Its protein product is CASSPRTPRGNTEAFF. The whole variable domain, remainder taken from reference TRBV7-3 and TRBJ1-1, is GAGVSQTPSNKVTEKGKYVELRCDPISGHTALYWYRQSLGQGPEFLIYFQGTGAADDSGLPNDRFFAVRPEGSVSTLKIQRTERGDSAVYLCASSPRTPRGNTEAFFGQGTRLTVV.

The chain is built from TRBV3-1 and TRBJ2-1; no reliable D call. V gave up 1 base and J gave up 6 bases, with 4 bases separating them. The CDR3 has 12 residues. CDR1 and CDR2 (germline): LGHDT, YNNKEL (reference sequence). Here the CDR3 reads CASSQVSNEQFF. CDR3 bases: TGTGCCAGCAGCCAAGTTTCCAATGAGCAGTTCTTC.

This clonotype was seen ten or more times. This chain connects TRBV15 to TRBJ2-3; no clear D. The CDR3 is 13 amino acids. The germline CDR1 and CDR2 sequences are LNHNV and YYDKDF (reference sequence). Trimming took off 0 bases at V and 4 bases at J, with 5 bases between the two ends. This chain's CDR3 is CATSRDPPDTQYF. The CDR3 region has the DNA TGTGCCACCAGCAGAGATCCCCCAGATACGCAGTATTTT.

At least ten counts were recorded for this clonotype. The genes are TRBV12-3 or TRBV12-4 and TRBJ2-6; the D is unclear. Between the trimmed V and J ends, which lost 5 bases and 0 bases, there was a span of 11 bases. CDR3 length: 16 amino acids. This chain's CDR3 is CASSPGPRSGANVLTF. The CDR3 nucleotides read TGTGCCAGCAGTCCAGGACCGCGCTCTGGGGCCAACGTCCTGACTTTC.

This chain links TRBV10-3 with TRBJ2-4, with D unclear. Germline assignment: CDR1 ENHRY and CDR2 SYGVKD. With 6 bases removed from V and 0 bases from J, the gap between germline ends came to 18 bases. This CDR3 has 17 residues. The chain's CDR3 is CAISYLGPPLAKNIQYF. The DNA for the CDR3 is TGTGCCATCAGCTACCTTGGGCCGCCCCTAGCCAAAAACATTCAGTACTTC.

This clonotype was picked up many times. The V and J genes are TRBV20-1 and TRBJ2-3, with D hard to call. The CDR3 covers 12 residues. Germline assignment: CDR1 DFQATT and CDR2 SNEGSKA (reference sequence). The V gene lost 6 bases and the J gene lost 5 bases, with 12 bases spanning the gap. The CDR3, as DNA: TGCAGTGCCACTGACTTCGGAGATACGCAGTATTTT. Its translation is CSATDFGDTQYF.

This clonotype was counted ten times or more. V usage is TRBV4-2 and J usage is TRBJ2-3; 11 bases fit TRBD2. The CDR3 is 19 amino acids. The junction had 14 bases not matched to a gene; V was cut back by 0 bases and J by 6 bases. From germline, CDR1 is LGHNA and CDR2 YNFKEQ. CDR3 nucleotides: TGTGCCAGCAGCCAAGATATTCAGAGGACTAGCGGGTGGGTGGATACGCAGTATTTT. This sequence encodes CASSQDIQRTSGWVDTQYF.

This clonotype appeared many times. The rearrangement links TRBV28 to TRBJ2-7; D not resolved. With 2 bases removed from V and 7 bases from J, the gap between germline ends came to 12 bases. The CDR3 is made up of 13 amino acids. CDR1 MDHEN and CDR2 SYDVKM come from the germline V gene. The CDR3, as DNA: TGTGCCAGCAGTTTACGCCCCTTAGGAGAGCAGTACTTC. Its translation: CASSLRPLGEQYF.

Ten or more counts support this clonotype. This sequence joins TRBV12-5 and TRBJ2-3, with 7 bases identical to TRBD1. CDR3 length: 17 amino acids. The V and J ends lost 1 base and 2 bases, in that order; junction bases with no gene match: 9. Germline assignment: CDR1 LGHNT and CDR2 FRNRAP. The CDR3 coding sequence is TGTGCTAGTGGTTTGGCTCCACATACAGGGGCCACAGATACGCAGTATTTT. Amino acid sequence: CASGLAPHTGATDTQYF.

This clonotype was counted at least ten times. In DNA, the CDR3 is TGTGCCAGCAGTCTTGACAGGGGGGGCTACAATGAGCAGTTCTTC. This codes for CASSLDRGGYNEQFF. The J gene is TRBJ2-1, the V gene TRBV27; TRBD1 aligns across 9 bases. CDR3 length: 15 residues. Germline V lookup: CDR1 MNHEY, CDR2 SMNVEV (reference sequence). The ends lost 5 bases at V and 3 bases at J; junction bases unmatched: 5.

This clonotype has at least ten counts. CDR3 nucleotides: TGTGCCAGCAGCGTATCCGGGACTAGCGGCTACAATGAGCAGTTCTTC. Encoded protein: CASSVSGTSGYNEQFF. The V and J genes are TRBV11-3 and TRBJ2-1; 11 nucleotides agree with TRBD2. The CDR3 has 16 amino acids. Germline lookup yields CDR1 SGHNT and CDR2 YENEEA. After removal of 5 bases from V and 3 bases from J, the junction contained 6 bases not matched to a gene.

This clonotype was detected many times. The J gene is TRBJ1-2, the V gene TRBV4-1; TRBD1 aligns across 7 bases. This CDR3 region has 18 residues. Per the germline V gene, CDR1 is MGHRA and CDR2 is YSYEKL. Germline trimming cut 4 bases from V and 2 bases from J; bases unmatched to any gene: 16. CDR3 region: CASSRSIIVGDSNYGYTF. The CDR3 region has the DNA TGCGCCAGCAGCCGATCTATTATTGTGGGGGACAGCAACTATGGCTACACCTTC.

The table lists this clonotype with many counts. The chain employs TRBV7-3 and TRBJ2-6; tentatively, D is TRBD1 or TRBD2 (5 bases each). From germline, CDR1 is SGHTA and CDR2 FQGTGA. V was shortened by 0 bases and J by 2 bases, with 11 bases between the two germline ends. The CDR3 sequence is 17 residues long. The CDR3 DNA sequence: TGTGCCAGCAGCTTAACGTCCCTGGGGGCTGGGGCCAACGTCCTGACTTTC. Residues: CASSLTSLGAGANVLTF.

This clonotype was recorded at least ten times. This sequence joins TRBV5-6 and TRBJ2-3, with TRBD2 as a possible D gene (6 bases). Between the trimmed V and J ends, which lost 0 bases and 0 bases, there was a span of 14 bases. Germline CDR1 reads SGHDT; CDR2 reads YYEEEE. The CDR3 length is 17 residues. CDR3 sequence (DNA): TGTGCCAGCAGCTTGGCCCTTATAGCGGCTAGCACAGATACGCAGTATTTT. This encodes CASSLALIAASTDTQYF.

This clonotype appeared many times. This chain uses TRBV29-1 with TRBJ1-4, with D maybe TRBD1 (5 bases). This CDR3 is built from 13 residues. Looked up from germline, CDR1 is SQVTM and CDR2 is ANQGSEA. Trimming cost V 7 bases and J 8 bases, with 17 bases left between them. The CDR3 here is CSAARATGEKLFF. CDR3 bases: TGCAGCGCCGCACGCGCCACAGGAGAAAAACTGTTTTTT.

This clonotype was counted ten times or more. The chain recombines TRBV7-9 with TRBJ1-2; D unclear. Trimming stripped 1 base from V and 8 bases from J, with 11 bases between. Germline V gives CDR1 SEHNR, CDR2 FQNEAQ (reference sequence). This CDR3 is 13 amino acids long. The CDR3 spells CASSLGTAMGYTF. The CDR3 nucleotides are TGTGCCAGCAGCTTAGGGACGGCTATGGGCTACACCTTC.

This clonotype was seen only a few times. The V gene is TRBV28, the J gene TRBJ2-7; maybe TRBD1 (6 bases). The CDR3 length is 11 residues. The germline gives CDR1 MDHEN, CDR2 SYDVKM. Trimming removed 6 bases at V and 5 bases at J, with 8 bases between. For the CDR3, the DNA is TGTGCCAGCAGCCACAGGGACGAGCAGTACTTC. Residues: CASSHRDEQYF. The variable domain in full, completed from reference TRBV28 and TRBJ2-7, reads DVKVTQSSRYLVKRTGEKVFLECVQDMDHENMFWYRQDPGLGLRLIYFSYDVKMKEKGDIPEGYSVSREKKERFSLILESASTNQTSMYLCASSHRDEQYFGPGTRLTVT.